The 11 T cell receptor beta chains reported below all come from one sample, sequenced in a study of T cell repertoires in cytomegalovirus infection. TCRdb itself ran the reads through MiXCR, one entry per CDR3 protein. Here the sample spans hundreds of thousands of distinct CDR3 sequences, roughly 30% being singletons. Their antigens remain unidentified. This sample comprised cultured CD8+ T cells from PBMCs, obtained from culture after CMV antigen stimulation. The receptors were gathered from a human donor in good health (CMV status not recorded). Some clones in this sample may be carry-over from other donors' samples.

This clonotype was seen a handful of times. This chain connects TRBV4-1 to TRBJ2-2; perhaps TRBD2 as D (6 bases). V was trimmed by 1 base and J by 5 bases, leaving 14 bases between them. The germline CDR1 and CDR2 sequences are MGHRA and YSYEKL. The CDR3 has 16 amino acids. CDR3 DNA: TGCGCCAGCAGCCAAGGATTTACGGGGGAGACCGGGGAGCTGTTTTTT. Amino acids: CASSQGFTGETGELFF.

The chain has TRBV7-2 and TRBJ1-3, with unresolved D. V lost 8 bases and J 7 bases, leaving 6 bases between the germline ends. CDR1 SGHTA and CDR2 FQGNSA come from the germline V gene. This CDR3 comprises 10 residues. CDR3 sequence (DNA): TGTGCCAGCGCTATGAACACCATATATTTT. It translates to CASAMNTIYF.

CDR3 region: CASSLGLGLGYEQYF. The CDR3 bases are TGTGCCAGCAGCTTAGGGCTGGGACTAGGCTACGAGCAGTACTTC. This chain links TRBV7-6 with TRBJ2-7; TRBD2 matches 8 bases. From germline, CDR1 is SGHVS and CDR2 FNYEAQ. The CDR3 loop spans 15 amino acids. Trimming at V came to 1 base and at J to 3 bases, leaving 5 bases not matched to a gene.

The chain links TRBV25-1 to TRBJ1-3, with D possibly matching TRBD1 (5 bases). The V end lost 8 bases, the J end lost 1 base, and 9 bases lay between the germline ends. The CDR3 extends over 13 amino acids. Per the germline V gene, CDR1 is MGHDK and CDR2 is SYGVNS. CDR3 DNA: TGTGCCAGCGCAACAGGATCTGGAAACACCATATATTTT. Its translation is CASATGSGNTIYF.

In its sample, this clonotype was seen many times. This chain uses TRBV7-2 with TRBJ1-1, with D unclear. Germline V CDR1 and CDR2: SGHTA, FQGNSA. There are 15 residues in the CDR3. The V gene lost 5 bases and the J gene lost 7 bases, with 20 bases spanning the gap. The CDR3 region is CASSPRLDGLGEAFF. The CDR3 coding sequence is TGTGCCAGCAGCCCCCGATTGGACGGTCTTGGTGAAGCTTTCTTT.

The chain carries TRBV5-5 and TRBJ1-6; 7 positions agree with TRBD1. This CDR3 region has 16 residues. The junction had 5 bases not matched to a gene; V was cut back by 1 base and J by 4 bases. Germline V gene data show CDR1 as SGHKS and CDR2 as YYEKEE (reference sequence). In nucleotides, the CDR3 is TGTGCCAGCAGCTTGAGCGGACAGGCTTATAATTCACCCCTCCACTTT. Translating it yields CASSLSGQAYNSPLHF. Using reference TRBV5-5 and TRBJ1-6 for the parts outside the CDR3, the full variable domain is DAGVTQSPTHLIKTRGQQVTLRCSPISGHKSVSWYQQVLGQGPQFIFQYYEKEERGRGNFPDRFSARQFPNYSSELNVNALLLGDSALYLCASSLSGQAYNSPLHFGNGTRLTVT.

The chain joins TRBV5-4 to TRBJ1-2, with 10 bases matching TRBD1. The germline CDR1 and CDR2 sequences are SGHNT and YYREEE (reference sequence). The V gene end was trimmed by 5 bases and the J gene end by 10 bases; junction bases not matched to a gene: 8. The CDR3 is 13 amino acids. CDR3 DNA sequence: TGTGCCAGCAGGGGGGGACAGGGGATTGACTACACCTTC. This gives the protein CASRGGQGIDYTF.

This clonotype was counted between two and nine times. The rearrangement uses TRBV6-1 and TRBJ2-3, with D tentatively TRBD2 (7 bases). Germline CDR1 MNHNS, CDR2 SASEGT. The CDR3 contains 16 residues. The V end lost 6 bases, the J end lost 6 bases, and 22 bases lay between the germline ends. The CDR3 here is CASSPLTGGGPDTQYF. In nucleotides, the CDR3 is TGTGCCAGCAGCCCCCTAACGGGCGGGGGCCCCGATACGCAGTATTTT.

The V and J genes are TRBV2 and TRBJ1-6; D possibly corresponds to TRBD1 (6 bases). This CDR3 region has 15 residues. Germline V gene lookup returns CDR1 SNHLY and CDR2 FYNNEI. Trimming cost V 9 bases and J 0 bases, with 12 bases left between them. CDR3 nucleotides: TGTGCCAGAGGACAGCTAAGCTCCTATAATTCACCCCTCCACTTT. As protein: CARGQLSSYNSPLHF.

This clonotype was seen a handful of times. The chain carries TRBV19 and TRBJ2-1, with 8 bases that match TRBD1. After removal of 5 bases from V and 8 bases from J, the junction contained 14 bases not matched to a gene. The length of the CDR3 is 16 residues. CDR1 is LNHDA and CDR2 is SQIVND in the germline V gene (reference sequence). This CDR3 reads CASSLWDRMGLDEQFF. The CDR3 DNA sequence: TGTGCCAGTAGTTTATGGGACAGGATGGGTCTGGATGAGCAGTTCTTC.

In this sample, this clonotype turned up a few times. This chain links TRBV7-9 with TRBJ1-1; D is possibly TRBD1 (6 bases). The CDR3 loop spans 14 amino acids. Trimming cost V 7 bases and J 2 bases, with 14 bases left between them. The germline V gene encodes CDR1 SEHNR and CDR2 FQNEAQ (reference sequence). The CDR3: CASIRSGGNTEAFF. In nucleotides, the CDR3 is TGTGCCAGCATCAGATCCGGGGGCAACACTGAAGCTTTCTTT.